Listed below are T cell receptor beta chains from one sample, sequenced in a study of blood T cell repertoires in COVID-19. The assay was immunoSEQ multiplex PCR, and TCRdb's table has in-frame clones only and misses some. The table lists approximately 90,000 clones, over 75% of them singletons, with about 4.1% in the top ten. What was sequenced was peripheral blood. These receptors came from a man in his fifties or sixties with acute or convalescent COVID-19. The CDR3 runs from the conserved cysteine through the conserved F or W. The D gene is left open where the match is weak. Where a row states a size, it is once, few, many or the class of an expanded clone; other rows omit it.

d_gene: TRBD2
v_gene: TRBV28
j_gene: TRBJ2-1
abundance: -
len: 15
CDR3aa: CASSEGTSSYNEQFF
CDR3nt: TGTGCCAGCAGTGAGGGGACTAGCAGCTACAATGAGCAGTTCTTC

d_gene: TRBD1
v_gene: TRBV6-5
j_gene: TRBJ1-4
abundance: -
len: 14
CDR3aa: CASDPGQGQEKLFF
CDR3nt: TGTGCCAGCGACCCCGGACAGGGGCAGGAAAAACTGTTTTTT

d_gene: TRBD1
v_gene: TRBV25-1
j_gene: TRBJ2-7
abundance: -
len: 13
CDR3aa: CASSEGQGGEQYF
CDR3nt: TGTGCCAGCAGTGAAGGACAGGGGGGCGAGCAGTACTTC

d_gene: TRBD2
v_gene: TRBV5-4
j_gene: TRBJ2-2
abundance: -
len: 17
CDR3aa: CASSRDLGLAGTGELFF
CDR3nt: TGTGCCAGCAGCCGGGATTTGGGACTAGCGGGGACCGGGGAGCTGTTTTTT

d_gene: -
v_gene: TRBV6-2/TRBV6-3
j_gene: TRBJ2-7
abundance: -
len: 13
CDR3aa: CASSQTETYEQYF
CDR3nt: TGTGCCAGCAGCCAGACAGAGACCTACGAGCAGTACTTC

d_gene: -
v_gene: TRBV12-3/TRBV12-4
j_gene: TRBJ2-7
abundance: -
len: 12
CDR3aa: CASSLYSHEQYF
CDR3nt: TGTGCCAGCAGTTTATACAGCCACGAGCAGTACTTC

d_gene: -
v_gene: TRBV5-1
j_gene: TRBJ1-1
abundance: -
len: 14
CDR3aa: CASSFAGLNTEAFF
CDR3nt: TGCGCCAGCAGCTTCGCGGGGTTGAACACTGAAGCTTTCTTT

d_gene: TRBD2
v_gene: TRBV9
j_gene: TRBJ2-1
abundance: -
len: 16
CDR3aa: CASSVGGTSGIDEQFF
CDR3nt: TGTGCCAGCAGCGTAGGAGGGACTAGCGGGATTGATGAGCAGTTCTTC

d_gene: TRBD1
v_gene: TRBV19
j_gene: TRBJ1-5
abundance: -
len: 16
CDR3aa: CASSKEDRGRRQPQHF
CDR3nt: TGTGCCAGTAGTAAAGAGGACAGGGGTAGGCGTCAGCCCCAGCATTTT

d_gene: -
v_gene: TRBV7-2
j_gene: TRBJ2-5
abundance: -
len: 14
CDR3aa: CASSLGGLGETQYF
CDR3nt: TGTGCCAGCAGCTTAGGCGGGCTGGGGGAGACCCAGTACTTC

d_gene: TRBD2
v_gene: TRBV7-9
j_gene: TRBJ2-7
abundance: -
len: 17
CDR3aa: CASSPPFSGGSSYEQYF
CDR3nt: TGTGCCAGCAGCCCACCATTCTCCGGGGGGTCCTCCTACGAGCAGTACTTC

d_gene: TRBD1
v_gene: TRBV25-1
j_gene: TRBJ2-1
abundance: -
len: 14
CDR3aa: CASDRGGGYNEQFF
CDR3nt: TGTGCCAGTGACAGGGGAGGAGGGTACAATGAGCAGTTCTTC

d_gene: TRBD1
v_gene: TRBV19
j_gene: TRBJ2-7
abundance: -
len: 16
CDR3aa: CASGGGQGIPSYEQYF
CDR3nt: TGTGCCAGTGGTGGGGGACAGGGTATTCCTTCCTACGAGCAGTACTTC

d_gene: TRBD2
v_gene: TRBV6-5
j_gene: TRBJ2-3
abundance: -
len: 13
CDR3aa: CASNPAGVDTQYF
CDR3nt: TGTGCCAGCAATCCAGCGGGAGTGGATACGCAGTATTTT

d_gene: -
v_gene: TRBV6-6
j_gene: TRBJ1-2
abundance: few
len: 15
CDR3aa: CASSYPETGDYGYTF
CDR3nt: TGTGCCAGCAGTTACCCAGAGACAGGTGACTATGGCTACACCTTC

d_gene: -
v_gene: TRBV7-2
j_gene: TRBJ2-3
abundance: -
len: 16
CDR3aa: CASSARAGQSTDTQYF
CDR3nt: TGTGCCAGCAGCGCACGAGCCGGACAGTCCACAGATACGCAGTATTTT

d_gene: TRBD2
v_gene: TRBV11-2
j_gene: TRBJ2-7
abundance: -
len: 15
CDR3aa: CASSNPGLAIYEQYF
CDR3nt: TGTGCCAGCAGCAACCCGGGACTAGCGATCTACGAGCAGTACTTC